Reported below is one T cell receptor (beta chain). The data were obtained in a study of T cell changes during pregnancy in multiple sclerosis. TCRdb's table, derived via immunoSEQ multiplex PCR, lists solely in-frame clones and lacks some. The sample consists of nearly 45,000 clones, approximately 96% of them appearing once. The CDR3 covers 13 residues. V was shortened by 3 bases and J by 0 bases, with 5 bases between the two germline ends. The germline CDR1 and CDR2 sequences are MNHNS and SASEGT. Here the sequenced sample was peripheral blood, taken in the second trimester of pregnancy. This chain joins TRBV6-1 and TRBJ1-1, with unresolved D. The sequence was collected from a female donor with multiple sclerosis, enrolled in a pregnancy study. The CDR3 is CASSERMNTEAFF. In DNA, the CDR3 is TGTGCCAGCAGTGAGAGGATGAACACTGAAGCTTTCTTT.